A selection of T cell receptor beta chains follows, all from one sample in a study of CDR3 diversity in severe acne. TCRdb analysed the PCR reads with MiXCR anew, one entry per CDR3 protein. Of roughly 100,000 distinct CDR3 sequences listed, about half are singletons. The sample taken for sequencing was blood. These receptors all come from a male donor with acne. Each CDR3 is given with its conserved first and last residue. D genes are given only for firm matches. Expanded clones are given a class, and other clones once, few, many or no size at all.

>TRBV25-1|NA|TRBJ1-5|NA
CASSPGVRADQPQHF
TGCGCCAGCAGCCCAGGGGTCAGGGCGGATCAGCCCCAGCATTTT
>TRBV25-1|NA|TRBJ1-2|NA
CASPLVSPGYGYTF
TGTGCCAGCCCTTTAGTAAGCCCGGGCTATGGCTACACCTTC
>TRBV29-1|NA|TRBJ1-2|NA
CSVQGARAHGYTF
TGCAGCGTTCAAGGGGCCAGGGCTCACGGCTACACCTTC
>TRBV28|NA|TRBJ2-7|TRBD2
CASSRLAGGSYEQYF
TGTGCCAGCAGTCGGCTAGCGGGAGGATCCTACGAGCAGTACTTC
>TRBV7-2|NA|TRBJ2-7|TRBD2
CASSQALAGSSYEQYF
TGCGCCAGCAGCCAAGCACTAGCGGGTTCCTCCTACGAGCAGTACTTC
>TRBV5-5|many|TRBJ1-1|NA
CASSPGTNTEAFF
TGTGCCAGCAGCCCTGGGACAAACACTGAAGCTTTCTTT
>TRBV7-9|NA|TRBJ1-1|NA
CASSLGLDTEAFF
TGTGCTAGCAGCTTGGGGCTTGACACTGAAGCTTTCTTT
>TRBV7-9|NA|TRBJ1-5|NA
CASSSNTQGEPQHF
TGTGCCAGCAGCTCAAACACACAGGGAGAGCCCCAGCATTTT
>TRBV20-1|NA|TRBJ2-5|NA
CSASQNYGTQYF
TGCAGTGCCAGCCAGAACTACGGGACCCAGTACTTC
>TRBV7-6|NA|TRBJ2-7|TRBD1
CASSSATGWIYEQYF
TGTGCCAGCAGCTCCGCGACAGGGTGGATCTACGAGCAGTACTTC
>TRBV28|few|TRBJ1-2|TRBD1
CASRDDWGQGVYGYTF
TGTGCCAGCAGGGACGATTGGGGACAGGGTGTTTATGGCTACACCTTC
>TRBV10-1|few|TRBJ2-2|TRBD1
CANLGTGDPSWTGELFF
TGCGCCAACCTCGGGACAGGGGACCCGTCGTGGACCGGGGAGCTGTTTTTT
>TRBV19|many|TRBJ2-7|TRBD1
CASSPNRDRGAYEQYF
TGTGCCAGTAGCCCGAACCGGGACAGGGGTGCTTACGAGCAGTACTTC
>TRBV7-7|NA|TRBJ2-1|TRBD2
CASSPGGLAGPAYNEQFF
TGTGCCAGCAGTCCAGGGGGGCTAGCGGGACCAGCCTACAATGAGCAGTTCTTC
>TRBV4-1|NA|TRBJ1-5|NA
CASSQADGDQPQHF
TGCGCCAGCAGCCAAGCCGACGGTGATCAGCCCCAGCATTTT
>TRBV20-1|NA|TRBJ2-2|TRBD2
CSYSGRAPGELFF
TGCAGTTATAGCGGGAGGGCCCCCGGGGAGCTGTTTTTT
>TRBV12-3/TRBV12-4|NA|TRBJ2-7|NA
CASSFKGDEQYF
TGTGCCAGCAGTTTCAAAGGGGACGAGCAGTACTTC
>TRBV7-9|NA|TRBJ2-5|NA
CASSFLGGVGQETQYF
TGTGCCAGCAGCTTCCTAGGGGGAGTGGGTCAAGAGACCCAGTACTTC
>TRBV7-6|few|TRBJ2-7|NA
CASSATRDLNSYEQYF
TGTGCCAGCAGCGCAACGAGGGACTTAAATTCCTACGAGCAGTACTTC
>TRBV5-1|many|TRBJ1-2|NA
CASSLDGGAYGYTF
TGCGCCAGCAGCTTAGATGGGGGGGCTTATGGCTACACCTTC
>TRBV5-1|many|TRBJ2-2|TRBD2
CASSSSGGNTGELFF
TGCGCCAGCAGCTCTAGCGGAGGCAATACCGGGGAGCTGTTTTTT
>TRBV20-1|once|TRBJ2-5|TRBD1
CSVRTGPQETQYF
TGCAGTGTCCGGACAGGGCCCCAAGAGACCCAGTACTTC
>TRBV11-2|few|TRBJ1-1|TRBD1
CASSLFVWDRDQNTEAFF
TGTGCCAGCAGCTTATTTGTTTGGGACAGGGACCAGAACACTGAAGCTTTCTTT
>TRBV4-1|NA|TRBJ1-1|NA
CASSQGTGRSEAFF
TGCGCCAGCAGCCAAGGCACCGGCAGATCTGAAGCTTTCTTT
>TRBV19|NA|TRBJ1-6|TRBD1
CASSARTGANSPLHF
TGTGCCAGTAGTGCGAGGACAGGGGCGAATTCACCCCTCCACTTT
>TRBV10-3|NA|TRBJ2-5|NA
CAIGQATQETQYF
TGTGCCATCGGGCAGGCGACTCAAGAGACCCAGTACTTC
>TRBV20-1|NA|TRBJ1-5|TRBD1
CSARTGRSKPQHF
TGCAGTGCTCGGACAGGGCGGTCGAAGCCCCAGCATTTT
>TRBV5-5|many|TRBJ2-2|NA
CASSVEGANTGELFF
TGTGCCAGCAGCGTTGAGGGAGCGAACACCGGGGAGCTGTTTTTT
>TRBV15|NA|TRBJ2-2|NA
CATSRRQNPNTGELFF
TGTGCCACCAGCAGAAGACAGAATCCAAACACCGGGGAGCTGTTTTTT
>TRBV10-3|NA|TRBJ2-3|TRBD2
CATSVAGGPPDTQYF
TGTGCCACCTCCGTAGCGGGAGGGCCCCCAGATACGCAGTATTTT
>TRBV9|NA|TRBJ2-5|NA
CASSPAYGPEYYQETQYF
TGCGCCAGCAGTCCTGCATACGGGCCGGAATATTACCAAGAGACCCAGTACTTC
>TRBV10-3|many|TRBJ2-3|NA
CAISESGDTQYF
TGTGCCATCAGTGAGTCCGGAGATACGCAGTATTTT
>TRBV7-9|NA|TRBJ1-1|NA
CASSIQVPEAFF
TGTGCCAGCAGCATACAAGTTCCCGAAGCTTTCTTT
>TRBV28|many|TRBJ2-1|NA
CASSLGAETGNEQFF
TGTGCCAGCAGTTTAGGAGCGGAGACCGGGAATGAGCAGTTCTTC
>TRBV6-6|NA|TRBJ1-2|NA
CASSYDRQNYGYTF
TGTGCCAGCAGTTACGATCGGCAGAACTATGGCTACACCTTC
>TRBV12-3/TRBV12-4|NA|TRBJ1-5|TRBD1
CASTFRDRDQPQHF
TGTGCCAGCACCTTCCGGGACAGGGATCAGCCCCAGCATTTT